The clone carrying this T cell receptor beta chain showed up just a few times. The antigen is not known. V was clipped by 0 bases and J by 6 bases, with 12 bases between them. Germline V lookup: CDR1 ENHRY, CDR2 SYGVKD. The CDR3 runs to 15 residues. From the reads, TCRdb called clonotypes with MiXCR, one entry per CDR3 protein. The sample lists about 400,000 distinct CDR3 sequences, 15% to 20% occurring once. The data derive from a study of T cell repertoires in cytomegalovirus infection. Turning to the study itself: Matching HLA type, along with CMV infection, was indicated by public TCR beta signatures.

Study results and caveats: In two of eight donors, the top clonotype was HLA-C-restricted CMV-specific.

The source material was PBMCs. The chain couples TRBV10-3 to TRBJ2-1, with D perhaps TRBD2 (5 bases). This clonotype originated in a human donor in good health (CMV status not recorded). Some clones in this sample may be carry-over from other donors' samples. CDR3 sequence: CAISESGGHPNEQFF. In DNA form, the CDR3 reads TGTGCCATCAGTGAGTCTGGCGGGCATCCCAATGAGCAGTTCTTC.